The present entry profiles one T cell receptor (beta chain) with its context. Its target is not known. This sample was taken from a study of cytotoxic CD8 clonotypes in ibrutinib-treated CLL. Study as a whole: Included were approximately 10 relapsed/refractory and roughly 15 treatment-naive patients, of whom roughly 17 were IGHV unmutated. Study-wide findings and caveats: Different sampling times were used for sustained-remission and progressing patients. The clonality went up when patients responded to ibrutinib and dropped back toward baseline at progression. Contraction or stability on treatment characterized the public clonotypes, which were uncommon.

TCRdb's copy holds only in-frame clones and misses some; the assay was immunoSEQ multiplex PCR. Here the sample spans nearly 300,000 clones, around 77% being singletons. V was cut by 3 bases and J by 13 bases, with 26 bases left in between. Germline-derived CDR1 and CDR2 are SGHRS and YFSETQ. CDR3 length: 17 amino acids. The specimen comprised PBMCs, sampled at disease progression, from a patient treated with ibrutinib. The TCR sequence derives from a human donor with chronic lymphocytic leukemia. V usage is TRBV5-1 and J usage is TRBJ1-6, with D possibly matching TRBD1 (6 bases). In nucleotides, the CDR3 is TGCGCCAGCAGCTACCACCCGACAGGAACGTCGGAATTGCCCCTCCACTTT. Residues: CASSYHPTGTSELPLHF.